A single sample is the source of the 22 T cell receptor beta chains below, sequenced in a study of T cell responses to AZD1222 COVID-19 vaccine. Here immunoSEQ multiplex PCR was the method, and the copy in TCRdb shows in-frame clones only, minus some. The sample has 60,000 to 75,000 clones, about 80% seen once. Specimen: peripheral blood, collected 28 days after the second AZD1222 dose. Source of these receptors: an adult who received the AZD1222 COVID-19 vaccine.

The genes are TRBV5-1 and TRBJ2-3; 10 nucleotides align to TRBD1. Germline V CDR1 and CDR2: SGHRS, YFSETQ. Trimming at V came to 5 bases and at J to 2 bases, leaving 2 bases not matched to a gene. The CDR3 covers 14 residues. The CDR3 region is CASRGTGDTDTQYF. In nucleotides, the CDR3 is TGCGCCAGCAGGGGGACAGGGGACACAGATACGCAGTATTTT. Full variable domain (remainder filled in from reference TRBV5-1 and TRBJ2-3): KAGVTQTPRYLIKTRGQQVTLSCSPISGHRSVSWYQQTPGQGLQFLFEYFSETQRNKGNFPGRFSGRQFSNSRSEMNVSTLELGDSALYLCASRGTGDTDTQYFGPGTRLTVL.

V gene TRBV4-3 combines with J gene TRBJ1-2; possibly TRBD1 for D (6 bases). Germline V gene lookup returns CDR1 LGHNA and CDR2 YSLEER. Trimming removed 3 bases from V and 7 bases from J, with 15 bases in between. CDR3 length equals 14 residues. The CDR3 DNA sequence: TGCGCCAGCAGCCATTCATCCGAGGGGGGTGGCTACACCTTC. Protein: CASSHSSEGGGYTF.

This clone was detected once. The rearrangement uses TRBV6-2 or TRBV6-3 and TRBJ2-1; the match to TRBD1 covers 12 bases. V lost 4 bases, J lost 10 bases, and 8 bases stayed unmatched. Germline V lookup: CDR1 MNHEY, CDR2 SVGEGT. The CDR3 is 15 residues long. CDR3: CASSSAGQGAREQFF. In DNA, the CDR3 is TGTGCCAGCAGTTCAGCGGGACAGGGGGCTCGGGAGCAGTTCTTC.

The chain links TRBV5-3 to TRBJ2-1; TRBD1 agrees at 7 bases. TRBV5-3 is designated an ORF whose function remains uncertain. There are 17 residues in the CDR3. Trimming at V came to 3 bases and at J to 7 bases, leaving 16 bases not matched to a gene. Written as DNA, the CDR3 is TGTGCCAGAAGCTCACCTGACTTCGGACAGGTCGGGAATGAGCAGTTCTTC. Residues: CARSSPDFGQVGNEQFF.

The chain couples TRBV6-5 to TRBJ2-1, with D tentatively TRBD2 (5 bases). The V gene's germline CDR1 is MNHEY and CDR2 SVGAGI. V shed 6 bases and J shed 10 bases, with 16 bases lying between them. The CDR3 consists of 13 residues. The CDR3 coding sequence is TGTGCCAGCAGATCCACATGGGGAGACGAGCAGTTCTTC. Protein product: CASRSTWGDEQFF.

The V and J genes are TRBV5-1 and TRBJ2-7; no firm D call. The CDR3 length is 15 residues. Trimming removed 2 bases at V and 2 bases at J, with 14 bases between. Germline V CDR1 and CDR2: SGHRS, YFSETQ. The CDR3 loop is CASSFSLGSTYEQYF. CDR3 nucleotides: TGCGCCAGCAGCTTTTCCCTGGGCTCCACCTACGAGCAGTACTTC.

This clone was seen a few times. The CDR3 DNA reads TGTGCCTGGGCTTGGGGTTCCGAGCAGTACTTC. Translation gives CAWAWGSEQYF. The genes are TRBV30 and TRBJ2-7; D unclear. CDR1 is GTSNPN, CDR2 SVGIG, per germline (reference sequence). The CDR3 extends over 11 amino acids. V lost 5 bases to trimming and J lost 6 bases, with 11 bases between them.

The CDR3 spells CASSLEPGNQPQHF. The CDR3 coding sequence is TGTGCCAGCAGCTTAGAACCGGGTAATCAGCCCCAGCATTTT. This chain connects TRBV7-2 to TRBJ1-5; the D is unclear. Trimming removed 1 base at V and 4 bases at J, with 8 bases between. Per the germline V gene, CDR1 is SGHTA and CDR2 is FQGNSA. The CDR3 length is 14 residues. Full variable domain (missing parts from reference TRBV7-2 and TRBJ1-5): GAGVSQSPSNKVTEKGKDVELRCDPISGHTALYWYRQSLGQGLEFLIYFQGNSAPDKSGLPSDRFSAERTGGSVSTLTIQRTQQEDSAVYLCASSLEPGNQPQHFGDGTRLSIL.

V is TRBV28 and J is TRBJ1-1; no clear D. CDR3 length: 19 amino acids. The germline gives CDR1 MDHEN, CDR2 SYDVKM. V lost 6 bases and J lost 0, with 26 bases in between. This CDR3 is CASSRPGRQAYLVNTEAFF. The CDR3 DNA follows: TGTGCCAGCAGCCGGCCGGGTCGGCAGGCATACTTGGTGAACACTGAAGCTTTCTTT.

Only a few counts were recorded for this clone. The chain employs TRBV27 and TRBJ1-2; D not resolved. Trimming pared 4 bases from V and 4 bases from J, leaving 10 bases between. Germline assignment: CDR1 MNHEY and CDR2 SMNVEV (reference sequence). CDR3 length: 13 amino acids. The CDR3 DNA follows: TGTGCCAGCAGTTCCACACTGGCCTATGGCTACACCTTC. As protein: CASSSTLAYGYTF.

V usage is TRBV7-2 and J usage is TRBJ1-5; 8 nucleotides agree with TRBD1. There are 15 residues in the CDR3. The junction had 2 bases not matched to a gene; V was cut back by 3 bases and J by 1 base. Germline lookup yields CDR1 SGHTA and CDR2 FQGNSA. CDR3 nucleotide sequence: TGTGCCAGCAGCTTGAGACAGGGGAGCAATCAGCCCCAGCATTTT. Translated: CASSLRQGSNQPQHF.

Of note for this clone: One junction end does not reproduce the germline sequence, and a read error may be involved. This chain connects TRBV2 to TRBJ1-2, with TRBD1 matching 7 bases. From germline, CDR1 is SNHLY and CDR2 FYNNEI. The length of the CDR3 is 11 residues. The CDR3 reads CASSVRDSRDF. In DNA, the CDR3 is TGTGCCAGCAGTGTGCGGGACAGCCGGGATTTC.

The chain uses TRBV5-1 and TRBJ2-5; 8 nucleotides agree with TRBD1. The length of the CDR3 is 15 residues. Germline-derived CDR1 and CDR2 are SGHRS and YFSETQ. Germline trimming cut 7 bases from V and 5 bases from J; bases unmatched to any gene: 13. CDR3 protein: CASDLYGQGGETQYF. DNA for the CDR3: TGCGCCAGCGACCTTTATGGACAGGGCGGGGAGACCCAGTACTTC.

V usage is TRBV24-1 and J usage is TRBJ1-4, with 11 bases that match TRBD1. The V gene end was trimmed by 3 bases and the J gene end by 7 bases; junction bases not matched to a gene: 6. Per germline, CDR1 KGHDR and CDR2 SFDVKD. The CDR3 extends over 16 amino acids. CDR3: CATSDPGTGGSEKLFF. The CDR3 DNA sequence: TGTGCCACCAGTGATCCCGGGACAGGGGGTAGTGAAAAACTGTTTTTT.

This clone was observed a few times. CDR3 sequence: CASSHKDGYEQYF. DNA of the CDR3: TGCGCCAGCAGCCACAAGGACGGCTACGAGCAGTACTTC. The rearrangement links TRBV4-1 to TRBJ2-7; D remains ambiguous. CDR1 is MGHRA, CDR2 YSYEKL, per germline. The CDR3 has 13 residues. The V end lost 3 bases, the J end lost 3 bases, and 9 bases lay between the germline ends.

J is TRBJ2-4 and V is TRBV5-6, with TRBD1 matching 9 bases. With V trimmed by 4 bases and J by 9 bases, 8 bases remained unmatched. There are 14 residues in the CDR3. The germline V gene has CDR1 SGHDT and CDR2 YYEEEE. The CDR3 region has the DNA TGTGCCAGCAGCCGTGACAGGGGGTTGGGCATTCAGTACTTC. This translates into CASSRDRGLGIQYF.

This chain uses TRBV19 with TRBJ2-7; the match to TRBD1 covers 9 bases. The germline CDR1 and CDR2 sequences are LNHDA and SQIVND (reference sequence). This CDR3 comprises 19 residues. J gave up 1 base and V 2 bases, and 15 bases lay outside the gene matches. The CDR3 loop reads CASSINPPLTGGASYEQYF. CDR3 DNA: TGTGCCAGTAGTATAAACCCCCCCTTAACAGGGGGCGCATCCTACGAGCAGTACTTC.

The chain carries TRBV5-8 and TRBJ1-4; D is perhaps TRBD1 (5 bases). The V end was cut by 10 bases, the J end by 0 bases, with 13 bases between. From germline, CDR1 is SGHTS and CDR2 YDEGEE. This CDR3 spans 14 amino acids. The CDR3 DNA follows: TGTGCCGGCCGGCCGGGGGCAACTAATGAAAAACTGTTTTTT. Amino acids: CAGRPGATNEKLFF.

The J gene is TRBJ1-2, the V gene TRBV2; D is perhaps TRBD1 (6 bases). Germline assignment: CDR1 SNHLY and CDR2 FYNNEI. Between the trimmed V and J ends, which lost 7 bases and 3 bases, there was a span of 21 bases. The CDR3 has 16 residues. DNA of the CDR3: TGTGCCAGCACAGACGTCAGGGGAGCCACCGACTATGGCTACACCTTC. Its translation: CASTDVRGATDYGYTF.

The chain uses TRBV19 and TRBJ1-1, with D perhaps matching TRBD1 (5 bases). The CDR3 sequence is 13 residues long. With 6 bases removed from V and 2 bases from J, the gap between germline ends came to 10 bases. Germline CDR1 is LNHDA and CDR2 is SQIVND (reference sequence). CDR3: CASSHGTNTEAFF. The CDR3 nucleotides are TGTGCCAGTAGCCACGGGACCAACACTGAAGCTTTCTTT.

V gene TRBV11-3 combines with J gene TRBJ1-3; weak D call: TRBD1 (6 bases). V was clipped by 0 bases and J by 2 bases, with 14 bases between them. There are 17 residues in the CDR3. Germline V lookup: CDR1 SGHNT, CDR2 YENEEA. CDR3 coding DNA: TGTGCCAGCAGCTTAGATCCAGGGGAGGGAACTGGAAACACCATATATTTT. Translation: CASSLDPGEGTGNTIYF. The full variable domain, with the rest looked up from reference TRBV11-3 and TRBJ1-3, is EAGVVQSPRYKIIEKKQPVAFWCNPISGHNTLYWYLQNLGQGPELLIRYENEEAVDDSQLPKDRFSAERLKGVDSTLKIQPAELGDSAVYLCASSLDPGEGTGNTIYFGEGSWLTVV.

This clone showed up just a few times. The gene calls are TRBV3-1 (or the pseudogene TRBV3-2) and TRBJ2-7, with TRBD1 matching over 11 bases. CDR1 and CDR2 from the germline V gene are LGHDT and YNNKEL (reference sequence). V dropped 5 bases and J dropped 3; count of bases not matched to a gene: 3. This CDR3 contains 14 residues. CDR3 protein: CASSSGTGGYEQYF. In DNA, the CDR3 is TGTGCCAGCAGCTCCGGGACAGGGGGCTACGAGCAGTACTTC.